This T cell receptor beta chain was sequenced for a study of blood T cell repertoires in COVID-19. Study-level information: T cells, B-cell-depleted T cells, or PBMCs provided the cDNA or gDNA that served as material.

Repertoires were generated with immunoSEQ multiplex PCR, while TCRdb's copy carries only in-frame clones and drops some. Of roughly 240,000 clones listed, about 82% are singletons. Individuals drawn from 20 to 25 US areas were about 18 to 95 years old. The source material was PBMCs or T cells enriched from blood (not recorded which). This sequence originates from a woman aged 45-65 years who had recovered from COVID-19.

CDR3 nucleotides: TGTGCCAGCAGACCTCTAGCGGGAGAAGATACGCAGTATTTT. As protein: CASRPLAGEDTQYF. The genes are TRBV28 and TRBJ2-3; TRBD2 agrees at 10 bases. Germline V gene lookup returns CDR1 MDHEN and CDR2 SYDVKM. The length of the CDR3 is 14 residues. Trimming at V came to 6 bases and at J to 5 bases, leaving 5 bases not matched to a gene.